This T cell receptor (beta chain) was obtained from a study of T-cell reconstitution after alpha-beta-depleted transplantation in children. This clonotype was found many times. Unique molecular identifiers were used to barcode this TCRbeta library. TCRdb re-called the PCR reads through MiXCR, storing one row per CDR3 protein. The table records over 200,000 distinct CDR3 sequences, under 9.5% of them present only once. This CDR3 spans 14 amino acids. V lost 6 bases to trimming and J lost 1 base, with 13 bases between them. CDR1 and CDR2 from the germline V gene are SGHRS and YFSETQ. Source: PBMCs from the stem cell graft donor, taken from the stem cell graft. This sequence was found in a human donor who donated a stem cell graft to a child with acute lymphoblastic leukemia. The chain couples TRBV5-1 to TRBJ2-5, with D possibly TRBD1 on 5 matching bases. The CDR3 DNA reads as TGCGCCAGCACCCAGGGAAGGGCCCAAGAGACCCAGTACTTC. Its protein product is CASTQGRAQETQYF.